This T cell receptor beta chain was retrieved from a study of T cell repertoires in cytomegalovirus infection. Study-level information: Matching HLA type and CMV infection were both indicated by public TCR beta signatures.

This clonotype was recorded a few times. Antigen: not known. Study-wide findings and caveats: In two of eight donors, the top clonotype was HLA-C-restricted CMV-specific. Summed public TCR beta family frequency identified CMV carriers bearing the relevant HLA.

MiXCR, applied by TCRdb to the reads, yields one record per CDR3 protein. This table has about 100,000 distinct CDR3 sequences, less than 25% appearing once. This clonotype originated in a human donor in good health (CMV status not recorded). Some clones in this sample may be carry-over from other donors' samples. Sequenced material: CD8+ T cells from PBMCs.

The CDR3 loop reads CASSVAGASGELFF. The CDR3 region has the DNA TGTGCCAGCAGCGTAGCAGGGGCCAGCGGGGAGCTGTTTTTT. The chain uses TRBV9 and TRBJ2-2; D is possibly TRBD1 (6 bases). This CDR3 comprises 14 residues. The V gene's germline CDR1 is SGDLS and CDR2 YYNGEE. Deletions cut 0 bases from V and 7 bases from J, with 10 bases between.